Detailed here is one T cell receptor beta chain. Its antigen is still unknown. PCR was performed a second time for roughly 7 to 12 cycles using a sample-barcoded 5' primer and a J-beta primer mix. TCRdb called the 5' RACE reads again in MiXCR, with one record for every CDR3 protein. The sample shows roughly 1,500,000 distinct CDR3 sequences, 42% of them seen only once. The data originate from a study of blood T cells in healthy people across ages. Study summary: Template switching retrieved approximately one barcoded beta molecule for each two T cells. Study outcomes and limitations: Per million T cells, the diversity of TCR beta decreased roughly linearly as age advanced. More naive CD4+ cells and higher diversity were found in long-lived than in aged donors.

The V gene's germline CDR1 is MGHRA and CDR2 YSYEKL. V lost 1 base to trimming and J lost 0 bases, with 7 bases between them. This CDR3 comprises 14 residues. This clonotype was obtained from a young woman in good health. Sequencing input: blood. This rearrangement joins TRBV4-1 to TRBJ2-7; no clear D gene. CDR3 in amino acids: CASSQVGPSYEQYF. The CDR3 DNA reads TGCGCCAGCAGCCAAGTAGGGCCCTCCTACGAGCAGTACTTC.